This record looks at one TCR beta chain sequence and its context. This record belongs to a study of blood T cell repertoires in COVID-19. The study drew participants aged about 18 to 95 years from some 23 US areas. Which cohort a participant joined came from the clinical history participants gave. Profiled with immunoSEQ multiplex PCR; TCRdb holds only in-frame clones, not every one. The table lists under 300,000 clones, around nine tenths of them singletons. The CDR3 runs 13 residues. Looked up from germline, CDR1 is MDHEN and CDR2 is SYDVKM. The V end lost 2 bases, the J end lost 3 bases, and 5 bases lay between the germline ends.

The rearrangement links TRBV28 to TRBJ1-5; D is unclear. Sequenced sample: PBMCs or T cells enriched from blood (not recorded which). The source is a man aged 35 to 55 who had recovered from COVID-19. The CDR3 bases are TGTGCCAGCAGTTTAGTAGCCAATCAGCCCCAGCATTTT. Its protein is CASSLVANQPQHF.